Presented here are 30 T cell receptor beta chains from one specimen sequenced in a study of OX40 agonist ivuxolimab in advanced cancers. TCRdb keeps only in-frame clones here, not all; method: immunoSEQ multiplex PCR. The sample has roughly 110,000 clones, approximately 90% seen once; the top ten hold roughly 1.3%. The specimen comprised CD4+ or CD8+ T cells sorted from blood, sampled in a trial of the OX40 agonist ivuxolimab. Every receptor here comes from an adult with an advanced solid tumor such as melanoma, head and neck, liver or kidney cancer.

The chain recombines TRBV5-1 with TRBJ1-2, with D perhaps TRBD1 (6 bases). Trimming cost V 0 bases and J 4 bases, with 10 bases left between them. The CDR3 consists of 14 residues. The germline CDR1 and CDR2 sequences are SGHRS and YFSETQ. DNA of the CDR3: TGCGCCAGCAGCTTGGGAACAGGGCCCTATGGCTACACCTTC. Translating gives CASSLGTGPYGYTF.

This clone appeared a single time. The V gene is TRBV6-1, the J gene TRBJ1-1; tentative D call: TRBD1 (6 bases). The CDR3 has 18 amino acids. Trimming stripped 0 bases from V and 3 bases from J, with 20 bases between. CDR1 is MNHNS and CDR2 is SASEGT in the germline V gene. CDR3 protein: CASSEASFYRVMDTEAFF. The CDR3 DNA is TGTGCCAGCAGTGAAGCGTCTTTCTACAGGGTGATGGACACTGAAGCTTTCTTT.

This rearrangement joins TRBV6-6 to TRBJ1-1; 9 bases map to TRBD1. The CDR3 length is 15 residues. CDR1 and CDR2 (germline): MNHNY, SVGAGI (reference sequence). The trim removed 1 base at V and 0 bases at J, leaving 0 bases unmatched. CDR3 coding DNA: TGTGCCAGCAGTTACTGGACAGGGGTGAACACTGAAGCTTTCTTT. It specifies CASSYWTGVNTEAFF.

This chain connects TRBV7-9 to TRBJ1-1, with D uncertain. The CDR3 extends over 14 amino acids. The germline V gene encodes CDR1 SEHNR and CDR2 FQNEAQ (reference sequence). Trimming shortened V by 2 bases and J by 1 base, and 8 bases separated the two germline ends. The chain's CDR3 is CASSLQDGNTEAFF. CDR3 sequence (DNA): TGTGCCAGCAGCTTACAGGACGGGAACACTGAAGCTTTCTTT. The full variable domain, with the rest looked up from reference TRBV7-9 and TRBJ1-1, is DTGVSQNPRHKITKRGQNVTFRCDPISEHNRLYWYRQTLGQGPEFLTYFQNEAQLEKSRLLSDRFSAERPKGSFSTLEIQRTEQGDSAMYLCASSLQDGNTEAFFGQGTRLTVV.

The gene calls are TRBV28 and TRBJ2-7; 9 positions agree with TRBD2. This CDR3 has 15 residues. Germline values: CDR1 MDHEN, CDR2 SYDVKM. Trimming at V came to 6 bases and at J to 3 bases, leaving 9 bases not matched to a gene. In DNA, the CDR3 is TGTGCCAGCAGCCTAACCGGGACTAGCCACTACGAGCAGTACTTC. Translation: CASSLTGTSHYEQYF.

The CDR3 is CASSFGGTGLREQYF. The CDR3 coding sequence is TGTGCCAGCAGCTTTGGAGGGACAGGTCTACGGGAGCAGTACTTC. The chain has TRBV5-8 and TRBJ2-7; TRBD1 agrees at 8 bases. V lost 2 bases to trimming and J lost 7 bases; unmatched junction nucleotides: 11. Germline values: CDR1 SGHTS, CDR2 YDEGEE. The CDR3 extends over 15 amino acids.

This chain links TRBV9 with TRBJ1-2; weak D call: TRBD1 (5 bases). The CDR3 runs to 15 residues. With 4 bases removed from V and 7 bases from J, the gap between germline ends came to 20 bases. Germline V gene sequence: CDR1 SGDLS, CDR2 YYNGEE. The CDR3 sequence: CASSSPGTGTSGYTF. CDR3 DNA: TGTGCCAGCAGCTCTCCCGGGACCGGAACCTCTGGCTACACCTTC.

This rearrangement joins TRBV7-3 to TRBJ1-1, with a tentative D call TRBD1 (5 bases). V lost 1 base and J 6 bases, leaving 6 bases between the germline ends. CDR3 length equals 12 residues. Germline lookup yields CDR1 SGHTA and CDR2 FQGTGA. The CDR3 nucleotides read TGTGCCAGCAGCTTAAGAGGGGCTGAAGCTTTCTTT. Translating it yields CASSLRGAEAFF.

This clone has more than one count but fewer than ten. The chain employs TRBV5-4 and TRBJ2-3; possibly TRBD2 for D (7 bases). Germline CDR1 reads SGHNT; CDR2 reads YYREEE (reference sequence). V dropped 0 bases and J dropped 3 bases, with 14 bases sitting between them. The CDR3 totals 16 residues. The chain's CDR3 is CASSLDGGRGTDTQYF. Written as DNA, the CDR3 is TGTGCCAGCAGCTTGGACGGGGGGCGCGGGACAGATACGCAGTATTTT.

The chain employs TRBV25-1 and TRBJ2-5; 7 nucleotides align to TRBD1. V lost 6 bases to trimming and J lost 5 bases; unmatched junction nucleotides: 15. Germline loops: CDR1 MGHDK, CDR2 SYGVNS. CDR3 length: 16 amino acids. CDR3 coding DNA: TGTGCCAGCAGCTCATTCCAGGGGGACCTCCGGGAGACCCAGTACTTC. The encoded protein is CASSSFQGDLRETQYF. Using reference TRBV25-1 and TRBJ2-5 for the parts outside the CDR3, the full variable domain is EADIYQTPRYLVIGTGKKITLECSQTMGHDKMYWYQQDPGMELHLIHYSYGVNSTEKGDLSSESTVSRIRTEHFPLTLESARPSHTSQYLCASSSFQGDLRETQYFGPGTRLLVL.

The chain has TRBV9 and TRBJ1-5; 7 bases are a match to TRBD1. Germline loops: CDR1 SGDLS, CDR2 YYNGEE. CDR3 length: 15 residues. With V trimmed by 0 bases and J by 6 bases, 6 bases remained unmatched. The CDR3 sequence: CASSVGSGGSQPQHF. CDR3 nucleotides: TGTGCCAGCAGCGTAGGTTCAGGGGGTAGTCAGCCCCAGCATTTT.

This clone occurred once. Here the CDR3 reads CASSSDRGVKNTEAFF. Written as DNA, the CDR3 is TGTGCCAGCAGCTCCGACAGGGGAGTAAAGAACACTGAAGCTTTCTTT. The genes are TRBV5-4 and TRBJ1-1; 8 bases are shared with TRBD1. Per germline, CDR1 SGHNT and CDR2 YYREEE (reference sequence). V lost 3 bases to trimming and J lost 1 base; unmatched junction nucleotides: 8. This CDR3 spans 16 amino acids.

The chain links TRBV27 to TRBJ2-1; TRBD2 agrees at 14 bases. V dropped 6 bases and J dropped 14; count of bases not matched to a gene: 9. CDR3 length: 14 amino acids. CDR1 MNHEY and CDR2 SMNVEV come from the germline V gene (reference sequence). The CDR3 nucleotides read TGTGCCAGCAGGGGGACTAGCGGGAGTTCTCCGGAGTTCTTC. This encodes CASRGTSGSSPEFF.

The chain is built from TRBV4-1 and TRBJ2-2; 10 bases align to TRBD2. Per the germline V gene, CDR1 is MGHRA and CDR2 is YSYEKL. V lost 4 bases and J lost 0; bases outside the gene matches: 2. The CDR3 is 16 residues long. In DNA form, the CDR3 reads TGCGCCAGCAGCCTCACTAGCGGGACGAACACCGGGGAGCTGTTTTTT. It translates to CASSLTSGTNTGELFF.

The genes are TRBV19 and TRBJ2-2; 8 nucleotides align to TRBD1. Per the germline V gene, CDR1 is LNHDA and CDR2 is SQIVND (reference sequence). The CDR3 runs 14 residues. Trimming cost V 7 bases and J 4 bases; bases outside gene matches: 5. This CDR3 reads CASKPQGATGELFF. The DNA of the CDR3 is TGTGCCAGTAAGCCGCAGGGGGCCACCGGGGAGCTGTTTTTT.

The V call is TRBV27, the J call TRBJ2-1; 9 bases agree with TRBD2. The CDR3 has 16 amino acids. V was clipped by 7 bases and J by 2 bases; unmatched bases: 9. Germline V gene data show CDR1 as MNHEY and CDR2 as SMNVEV (reference sequence). The CDR3: CASTTTSGGPYNEQFF. The CDR3 DNA sequence: TGTGCCAGCACCACGACTAGCGGAGGCCCCTACAATGAGCAGTTCTTC.

The chain is built from TRBV9 and TRBJ1-1, with 8 bases fitting TRBD1. The CDR3 has 14 residues. The V segment lost 0 bases and the J segment 5 bases; nucleotides outside the gene matches: 3. CDR1 and CDR2 from the germline V gene are SGDLS and YYNGEE. This CDR3 is CASSVGTGNTEAFF. CDR3 DNA sequence: TGTGCCAGCAGCGTAGGGACAGGGAATACTGAAGCTTTCTTT.

This sequence joins TRBV5-4 and TRBJ1-2, with a weak D call TRBD1 (5 bases). Trimming removed 0 bases from V and 4 bases from J, with 10 bases in between. The CDR3 loop spans 14 amino acids. Germline V gives CDR1 SGHNT, CDR2 YYREEE (reference sequence). The CDR3 region is CASSLEGYSYGYTF. DNA of the CDR3: TGTGCCAGCAGCTTGGAGGGGTACAGCTATGGCTACACCTTC. Filled out from reference TRBV5-4 and TRBJ1-2, the complete variable domain reads ETGVTQSPTHLIKTRGQQVTLRCSSQSGHNTVSWYQQALGQGPQFIFQYYREEENGRGNFPPRFSGLQFPNYSSELNVNALELDDSALYLCASSLEGYSYGYTFGSGTRLTVV.

The CDR3 sequence: CASSDRSRGSHTEAFF. The CDR3 region has the DNA TGTGCCAGCAGTGACCGAAGCAGGGGGAGTCACACTGAAGCTTTCTTT. This chain connects TRBV25-1 to TRBJ1-1, with TRBD1 identical over 7 bases. From germline, CDR1 is MGHDK and CDR2 SYGVNS. The CDR3 is 16 amino acids. With V trimmed by 3 bases and J by 3 bases, 10 bases remained unmatched.

This chain connects TRBV27 to TRBJ2-3; 10 nucleotides match TRBD1. The V segment lost 8 bases and the J segment 0 bases; nucleotides outside the gene matches: 11. This CDR3 has 17 residues. Per the germline V gene, CDR1 is MNHEY and CDR2 is SMNVEV (reference sequence). CDR3 DNA: TGTGCCAGCCTGGGACAGGGGAGACTTTCTAGCACAGATACGCAGTATTTT. Translated: CASLGQGRLSSTDTQYF.

CDR3 residues: CASSFRGPEYF. Written as DNA, the CDR3 is TGTGCCAGCAGCTTCAGGGGGCCCGAATACTTC. This sequence joins TRBV5-4 and TRBJ2-7; 8 bases are a match to TRBD1. J lost 13 bases, V lost 2 bases, and 5 bases had no gene match. This CDR3 contains 11 residues. Germline CDR1 is SGHNT and CDR2 is YYREEE (reference sequence).

The chain couples TRBV2 to TRBJ2-3, with TRBD1 matching 7 bases. V lost 4 bases to trimming and J lost 2 bases; unmatched junction nucleotides: 9. From germline, CDR1 is SNHLY and CDR2 FYNNEI. The CDR3 is 16 residues long. The CDR3 region has the DNA TGTGCCAGCAGTGGGGGAACAGGGGCCGCCACAGATACGCAGTATTTT. As protein: CASSGGTGAATDTQYF.

V and J are TRBV19 and TRBJ2-3, with D possibly TRBD2 on 5 matching bases. Trimming stripped 7 bases from V and 3 bases from J, with 11 bases between. This CDR3 comprises 13 residues. Germline loops: CDR1 LNHDA, CDR2 SQIVND (reference sequence). The CDR3 region is CASKSTGTDTQYF. Here the CDR3 DNA reads TGTGCCAGTAAATCCACGGGGACAGATACGCAGTATTTT.

This clone was observed once. CDR3 nucleotides: TGTGCCAGCAGCTGGGCACTAACCGGGCACGAGCAGTACTTC. Translating it yields CASSWALTGHEQYF. The chain recombines TRBV7-9 with TRBJ2-7, with D uncertain. There are 14 residues in the CDR3. The germline V and J ends were trimmed by 4 bases and 5 bases, with 15 bases remaining between them. Germline V gene sequence: CDR1 SEHNR, CDR2 FQNEAQ (reference sequence).

The chain combines TRBV5-4 with TRBJ2-2; perhaps TRBD2 as D (5 bases). The CDR3 covers 15 residues. Trimming took off 4 bases at V and 2 bases at J, with 12 bases between the two ends. Germline CDR1 reads SGHNT; CDR2 reads YYREEE (reference sequence). CDR3 protein: CASSLAQRNTGELFF. The CDR3 region has the DNA TGTGCCAGCAGCCTAGCCCAGAGAAACACCGGGGAGCTGTTTTTT.

This sequence joins TRBV10-3 and TRBJ2-7; D not certain. CDR1 is ENHRY and CDR2 is SYGVKD in the germline V gene. With 0 bases removed from V and 3 bases from J, the gap between germline ends came to 12 bases. There are 15 residues in the CDR3. CDR3 bases: TGTGCCATCAGTGAGTCGACGGGTACGCTCTACGAGCAGTACTTC. Protein sequence: CAISESTGTLYEQYF.

The chain uses TRBV9 and TRBJ2-2; D might be TRBD1 (6 bases). The CDR3 spans 15 residues. Germline CDR1 is SGDLS and CDR2 is YYNGEE. The ends were cut back, 4 bases at V and 5 bases at J, with 15 bases in the middle. CDR3 residues: CASSLGTPGTGELFF. The CDR3 DNA follows: TGTGCCAGCAGCCTCGGGACACCGGGAACCGGGGAGCTGTTTTTT.

This clone has only one observation. The rearrangement joins TRBV18 to TRBJ2-7, with D perhaps matching TRBD2 (5 bases). Germline lookup yields CDR1 KGHSH and CDR2 LQKENI. V lost 3 bases, J lost 6 bases, and 18 bases lay in between. This CDR3 has 15 amino acids. Written as DNA, the CDR3 is TGTGCCAGCTCACCCCCCGGGATAACCCTAGGCGAGCAGTACTTC. Protein: CASSPPGITLGEQYF.

J is TRBJ1-5 and V is TRBV19, with D unclear. There are 17 residues in the CDR3. Per germline, CDR1 LNHDA and CDR2 SQIVND (reference sequence). V was trimmed by 4 bases and J by 3 bases, leaving 19 bases between them. The DNA of the CDR3 is TGTGCCAGTAGTACCTCAACGGGAGGGCAAAACAATCAGCCCCAGCATTTT. This translates into CASSTSTGGQNNQPQHF.

V gene TRBV19 combines with J gene TRBJ2-7; no definite D call. V lost 4 bases and J 4 bases, leaving 11 bases between the germline ends. This CDR3 comprises 13 residues. Germline V lookup: CDR1 LNHDA, CDR2 SQIVND (reference sequence). CDR3 coding DNA: TGTGCCAGTAGTAGTCTGCAGAAATACGAGCAGTACTTC. It specifies CASSSLQKYEQYF.